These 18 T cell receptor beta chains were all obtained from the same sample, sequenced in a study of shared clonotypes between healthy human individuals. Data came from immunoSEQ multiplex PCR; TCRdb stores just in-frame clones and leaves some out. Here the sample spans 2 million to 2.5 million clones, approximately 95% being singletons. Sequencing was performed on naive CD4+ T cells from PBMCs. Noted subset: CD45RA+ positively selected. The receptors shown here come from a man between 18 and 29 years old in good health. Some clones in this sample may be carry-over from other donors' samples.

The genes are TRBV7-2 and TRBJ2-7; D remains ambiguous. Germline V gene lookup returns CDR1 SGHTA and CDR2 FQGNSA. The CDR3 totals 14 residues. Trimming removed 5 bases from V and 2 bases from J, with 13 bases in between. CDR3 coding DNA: TGTGCCAGCAGCCCAGCCTCTTCTACCTACGAGCAGTACTTC. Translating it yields CASSPASSTYEQYF. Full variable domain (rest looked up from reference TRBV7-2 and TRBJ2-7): GAGVSQSPSNKVTEKGKDVELRCDPISGHTALYWYRQSLGQGLEFLIYFQGNSAPDKSGLPSDRFSAERTGGSVSTLTIQRTQQEDSAVYLCASSPASSTYEQYFGPGTRLTVT.

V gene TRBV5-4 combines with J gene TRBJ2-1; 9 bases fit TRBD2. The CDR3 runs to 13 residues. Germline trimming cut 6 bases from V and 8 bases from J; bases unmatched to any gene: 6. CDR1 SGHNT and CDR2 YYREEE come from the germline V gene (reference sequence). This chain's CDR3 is CASTSGRFDEQFF. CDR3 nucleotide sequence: TGTGCCAGCACCAGCGGGAGGTTCGATGAGCAGTTCTTC.

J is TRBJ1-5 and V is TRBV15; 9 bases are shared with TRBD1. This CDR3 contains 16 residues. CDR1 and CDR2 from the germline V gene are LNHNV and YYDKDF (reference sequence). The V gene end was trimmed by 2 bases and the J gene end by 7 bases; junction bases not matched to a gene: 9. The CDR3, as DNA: TGTGCCACCAGCAGATCGCCGGGACAGGGTTACCAGCCCCAGCATTTT. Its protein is CATSRSPGQGYQPQHF.

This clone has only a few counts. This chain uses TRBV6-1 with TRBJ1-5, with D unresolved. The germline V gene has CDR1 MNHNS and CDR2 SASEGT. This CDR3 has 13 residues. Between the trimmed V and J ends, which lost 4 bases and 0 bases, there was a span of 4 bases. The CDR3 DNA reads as TGTGCCAGCAGTGGAAGTAGCAATCAGCCCCAGCATTTT. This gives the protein CASSGSSNQPQHF.

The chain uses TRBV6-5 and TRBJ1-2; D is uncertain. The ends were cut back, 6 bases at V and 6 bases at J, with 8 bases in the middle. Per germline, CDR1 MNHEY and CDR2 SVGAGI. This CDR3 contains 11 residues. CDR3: CASSRGDGYTF. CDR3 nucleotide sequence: TGTGCCAGCAGCCGTGGGGATGGCTACACCTTC.

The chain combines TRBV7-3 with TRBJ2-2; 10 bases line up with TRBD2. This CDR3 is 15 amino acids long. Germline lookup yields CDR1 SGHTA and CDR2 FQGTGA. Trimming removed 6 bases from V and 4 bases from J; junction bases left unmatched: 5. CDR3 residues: CASRPAGGGTGELFF. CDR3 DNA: TGTGCCAGCAGACCAGCGGGAGGGGGCACCGGGGAGCTGTTTTTT.

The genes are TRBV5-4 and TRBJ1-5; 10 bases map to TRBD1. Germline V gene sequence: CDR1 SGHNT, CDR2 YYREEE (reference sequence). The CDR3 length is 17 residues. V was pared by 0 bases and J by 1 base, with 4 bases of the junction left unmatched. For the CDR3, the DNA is TGTGCCAGCAGCTTGGGGACAGGGGGAGGGAGCAATCAGCCCCAGCATTTT. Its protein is CASSLGTGGGSNQPQHF.

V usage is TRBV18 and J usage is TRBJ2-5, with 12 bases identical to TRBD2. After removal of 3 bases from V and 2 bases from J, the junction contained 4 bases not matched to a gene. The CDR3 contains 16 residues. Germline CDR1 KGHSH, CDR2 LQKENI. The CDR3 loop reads CASSPRTSGGQETQYF. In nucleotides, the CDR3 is TGTGCCAGCTCACCCAGAACTAGCGGGGGGCAAGAGACCCAGTACTTC.

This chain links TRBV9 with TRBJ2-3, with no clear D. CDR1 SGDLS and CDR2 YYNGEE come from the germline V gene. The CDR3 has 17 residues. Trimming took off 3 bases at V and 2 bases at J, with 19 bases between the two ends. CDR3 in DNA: TGTGCCAGCAGCGCCACGTCCGATACGGGTCACACAGATACGCAGTATTTT. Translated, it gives CASSATSDTGHTDTQYF.

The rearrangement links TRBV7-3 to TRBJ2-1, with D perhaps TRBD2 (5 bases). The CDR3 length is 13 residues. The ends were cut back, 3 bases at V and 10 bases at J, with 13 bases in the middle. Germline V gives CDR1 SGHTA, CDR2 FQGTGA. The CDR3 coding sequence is TGTGCCAGCAGCTTCCCAGGACTGGGGGAGCAGTTCTTC. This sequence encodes CASSFPGLGEQFF.

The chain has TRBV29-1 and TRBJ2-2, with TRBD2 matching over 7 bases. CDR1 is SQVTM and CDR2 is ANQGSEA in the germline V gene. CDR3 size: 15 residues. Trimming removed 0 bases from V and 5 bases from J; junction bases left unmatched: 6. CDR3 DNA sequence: TGCAGCGTTGAAGATCGGGGGGTGGGAACCGGGGAGCTGTTTTTT. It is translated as CSVEDRGVGTGELFF.

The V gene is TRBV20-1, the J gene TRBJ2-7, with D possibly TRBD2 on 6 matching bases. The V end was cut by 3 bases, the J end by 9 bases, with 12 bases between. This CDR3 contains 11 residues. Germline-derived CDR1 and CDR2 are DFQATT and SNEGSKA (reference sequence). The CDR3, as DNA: TGCAGTGCTAGTTTGCGGGGAAGGCAGTACTTC. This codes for CSASLRGRQYF.

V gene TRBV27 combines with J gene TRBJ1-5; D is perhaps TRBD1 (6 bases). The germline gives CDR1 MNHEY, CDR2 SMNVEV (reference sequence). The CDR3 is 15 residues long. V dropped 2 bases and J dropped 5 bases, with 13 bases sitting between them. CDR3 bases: TGTGCCAGCAGTTTAGGGACAAGCTTGCATCAGCCCCAGCATTTT. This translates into CASSLGTSLHQPQHF.

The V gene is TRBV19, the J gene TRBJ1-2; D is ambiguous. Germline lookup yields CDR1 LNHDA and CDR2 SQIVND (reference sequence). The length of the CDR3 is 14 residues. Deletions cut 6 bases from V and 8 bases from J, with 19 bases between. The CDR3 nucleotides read TGTGCCAGTAGCCGGTCCGGGGAAGTGGGAGGCTACACCTTC. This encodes CASSRSGEVGGYTF.

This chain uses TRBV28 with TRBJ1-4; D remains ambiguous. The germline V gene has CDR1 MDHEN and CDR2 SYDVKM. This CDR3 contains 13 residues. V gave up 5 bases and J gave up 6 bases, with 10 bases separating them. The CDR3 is CASSRAPDEKLFF. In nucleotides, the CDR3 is TGTGCCAGCAGTAGGGCACCGGATGAAAAACTGTTTTTT.

This chain's CDR3 is CASSVGSGNTIYF. For the CDR3, the DNA is TGCGCCAGCAGCGTAGGGTCGGGAAACACCATATATTTT. The rearrangement links TRBV5-1 to TRBJ1-3; the D is unclear. The CDR3 runs 13 residues. The V gene's germline CDR1 is SGHRS and CDR2 YFSETQ. Trimming took off 4 bases at V and 4 bases at J, with 9 bases between the two ends.

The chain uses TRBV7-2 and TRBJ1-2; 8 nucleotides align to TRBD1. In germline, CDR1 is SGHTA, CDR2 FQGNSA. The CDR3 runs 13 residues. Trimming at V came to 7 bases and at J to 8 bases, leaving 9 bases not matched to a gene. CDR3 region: CASNFAGGWGYTF. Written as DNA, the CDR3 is TGTGCCAGCAACTTCGCAGGGGGCTGGGGCTACACCTTC.

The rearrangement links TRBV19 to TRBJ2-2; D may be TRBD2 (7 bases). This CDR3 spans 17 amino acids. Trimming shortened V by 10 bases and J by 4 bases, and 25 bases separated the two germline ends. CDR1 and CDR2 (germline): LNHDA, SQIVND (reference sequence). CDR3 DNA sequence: TGTGCCATCCCCCCGTTGGGCGGGGGAGGGGGCACCGGGGAGCTGTTTTTT. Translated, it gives CAIPPLGGGGGTGELFF.